This T cell receptor (beta chain) was captured by sequencing in a study of CD8 T cells in ankylosing spondylitis. Study-wide results and caveats: Some of the motif variants had earlier been found in reactive arthritis patients' fluid and blood. Made up of under ten highly homologous variants, a TCR beta motif appeared characteristic of ankylosing spondylitis blood. Disease-linked clones reportedly showed significant enrichment in matched ankylosing spondylitis synovial fluid.

Germline values: CDR1 SEHNR, CDR2 FQNEAQ (reference sequence). The length of the CDR3 is 14 residues. Unmatched junction bases numbered 4, after V lost 3 bases and J lost 5 bases. A single record per CDR3 protein comes from TCRdb applying MiXCR to the 5' RACE reads. The data show about 110,000 distinct CDR3 sequences, 24% seen once. This clonotype showed up many times. Its antigen is not known. This TCR derives from a male donor with ankylosing spondylitis. The chain has TRBV7-9 and TRBJ2-1, with 7 positions matching TRBD2. The sample comprised synovial fluid, either unsorted or a sorted T cell fraction (not recorded which). CDR3 region: CASSFTGRNNEQFF. Here the CDR3 DNA reads TGTGCCAGCAGCTTTACCGGGAGGAACAATGAGCAGTTCTTC.